This T cell receptor (beta chain) originates from a study of cytomegalovirus exposure and HLA in healthy donors. Study as a whole: The roughly 120 validation repertoires, a later analysis reported, used the same platform as the roughly 660 repertoires from the first cohort. Study conclusions and caveats: That first-cohort TCR clusters tended to co-occur in the 120 or so validation repertoires was found in a later analysis. The study found most TCR sequences rare, yet found some public TCRs in many donors.

Assay: immunoSEQ multiplex PCR; the TCRdb copy retains only in-frame clones and omits some. Of about 120,000 clones in the sample, 70% to 90% were seen once. About this clone itself: The antigen is unknown.

Germline trimming cut 6 bases from V and 2 bases from J; bases unmatched to any gene: 6. Germline V CDR1 and CDR2: SGHTA, FQGNSA. The CDR3 totals 16 residues. This chain joins TRBV7-2 and TRBJ2-3; 12 bases line up with TRBD2. This clonotype was obtained from a man aged 18 to 30 in good health and CMV-seronegative. Sample: PBMCs. The CDR3 DNA reads TGTGCCAGCAGGACTGGACTAGCGGGGCACACAGATACGCAGTATTTT. Protein sequence: CASRTGLAGHTDTQYF.